The present entry profiles one T cell receptor (beta chain) with its context. Its antigen is not identified. V shed 8 bases and J 2 bases; nucleotides not matched to a gene: 11. Germline-derived CDR1 and CDR2 are LNHDA and SQIVND (reference sequence). This CDR3 has 17 residues. This sample stems from a study of shared clonotypes between healthy human individuals. General observations from the study: The expectation was that sequencing depth would affect clonotype sharing among donors.

As processed by the authors: Owing to the provision of junction-only sequences devoid of quality scores by immunoSEQ, filtering differed. Measured with immunoSEQ multiplex PCR; TCRdb has only the in-frame clones, and not every one. V, J and clone size were drawn from that table, and D and trimming were deduced from the DNA. Of millions of clones listed, over 85% are singletons. The chain links TRBV19 to TRBJ1-5; 11 bases agree with TRBD1. The receptor was derived from a man aged 18 to 30 in good health. The sequencing sample was made of naive CD4+ T cells sorted from blood. Subset given: CD45RA+ positively selected. The CDR3 reads CASVKGTGGMGNQPQHF. The CDR3 DNA sequence: TGTGCCAGTGTTAAAGGGACAGGGGGAATGGGCAATCAGCCCCAGCATTTT.